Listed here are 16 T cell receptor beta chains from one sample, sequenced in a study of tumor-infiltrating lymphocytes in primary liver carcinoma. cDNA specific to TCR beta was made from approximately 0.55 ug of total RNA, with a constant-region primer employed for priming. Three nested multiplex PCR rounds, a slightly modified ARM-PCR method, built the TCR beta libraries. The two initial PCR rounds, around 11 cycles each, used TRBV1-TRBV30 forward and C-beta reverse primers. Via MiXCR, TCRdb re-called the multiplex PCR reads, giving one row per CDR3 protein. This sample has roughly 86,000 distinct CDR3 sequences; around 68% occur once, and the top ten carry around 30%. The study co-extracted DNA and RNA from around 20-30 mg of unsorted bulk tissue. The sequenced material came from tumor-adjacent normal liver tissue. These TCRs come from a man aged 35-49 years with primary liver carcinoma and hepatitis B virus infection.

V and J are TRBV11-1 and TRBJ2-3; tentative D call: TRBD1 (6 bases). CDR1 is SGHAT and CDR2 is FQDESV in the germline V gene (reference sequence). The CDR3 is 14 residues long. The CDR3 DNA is TGTGCTTGCAGCAGCAGGGGTCGGACAGATACGCAGTATTTT. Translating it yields CACSSRGRTDTQYF.

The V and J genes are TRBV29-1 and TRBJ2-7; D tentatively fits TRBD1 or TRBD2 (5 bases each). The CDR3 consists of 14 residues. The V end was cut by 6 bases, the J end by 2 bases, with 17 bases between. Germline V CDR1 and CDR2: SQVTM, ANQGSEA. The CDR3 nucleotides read TGCAGCGTAGTCAGACAGAGGGCAACCTACGAGCAGTACTTC. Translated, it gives CSVVRQRATYEQYF.

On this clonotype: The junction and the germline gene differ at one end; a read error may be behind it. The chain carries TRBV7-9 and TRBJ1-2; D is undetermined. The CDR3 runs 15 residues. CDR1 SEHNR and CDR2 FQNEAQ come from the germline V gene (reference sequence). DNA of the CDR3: TGTGCCAGCAGCCCCCCCACGGTGAGGGCAGGTGGCTATACCTTC. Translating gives CASSPPTVRAGGYTF. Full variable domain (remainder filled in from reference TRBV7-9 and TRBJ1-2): DTGVSQNPRHKITKRGQNVTFRCDPISEHNRLYWYRQTLGQGPEFLTYFQNEAQLEKSRLLSDRFSAERPKGSFSTLEIQRTEQGDSAMYLCASSPPTVRAGGYTFGSGTRLTVV.

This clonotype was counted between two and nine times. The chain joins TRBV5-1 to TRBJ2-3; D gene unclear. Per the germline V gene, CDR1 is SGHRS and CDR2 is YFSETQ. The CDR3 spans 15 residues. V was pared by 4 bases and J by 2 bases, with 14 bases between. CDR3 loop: CASSPVGNPTDTQYF. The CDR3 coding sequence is TGCGCCAGCAGCCCCGTGGGGAACCCCACAGATACGCAGTATTTT. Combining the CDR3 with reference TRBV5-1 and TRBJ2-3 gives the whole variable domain KAGVTQTPRYLIKTRGQQVTLSCSPISGHRSVSWYQQTPGQGLQFLFEYFSETQRNKGNFPGRFSGRQFSNSRSEMNVSTLELGDSALYLCASSPVGNPTDTQYFGPGTRLTVL.

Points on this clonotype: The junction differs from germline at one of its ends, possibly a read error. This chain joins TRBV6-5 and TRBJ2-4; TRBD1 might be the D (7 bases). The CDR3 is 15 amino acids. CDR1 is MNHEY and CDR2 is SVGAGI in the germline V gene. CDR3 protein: CAGRRDSLAKNIQYF. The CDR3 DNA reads TGCGCCGGCAGGAGGGACAGCCTAGCCAAAAACATTCAGTACTTC.

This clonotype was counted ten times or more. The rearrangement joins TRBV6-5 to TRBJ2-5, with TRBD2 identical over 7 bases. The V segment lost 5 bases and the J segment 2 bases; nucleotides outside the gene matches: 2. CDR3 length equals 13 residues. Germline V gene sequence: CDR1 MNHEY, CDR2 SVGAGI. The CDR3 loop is CASSTGRQETQYF. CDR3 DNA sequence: TGTGCCAGCAGTACCGGGAGGCAAGAGACCCAGTACTTC.

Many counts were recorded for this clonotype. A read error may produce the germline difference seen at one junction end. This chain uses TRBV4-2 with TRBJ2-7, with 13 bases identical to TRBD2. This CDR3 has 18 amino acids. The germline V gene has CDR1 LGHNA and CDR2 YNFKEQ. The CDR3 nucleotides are TGTACCAGCAGCCAAGTGCTGGGACTAGCGGGGAACTCCTACGAGCAGTACTTC. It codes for CTSSQVLGLAGNSYEQYF.

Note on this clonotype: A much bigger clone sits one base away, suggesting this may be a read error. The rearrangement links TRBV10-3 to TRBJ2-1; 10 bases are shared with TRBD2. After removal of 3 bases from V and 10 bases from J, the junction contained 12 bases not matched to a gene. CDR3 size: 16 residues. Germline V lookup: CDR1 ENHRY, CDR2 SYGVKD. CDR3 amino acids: CAISDTRAGGVLEQFF. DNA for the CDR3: TGTGCCATCAGTGACACGAGAGCGGGAGGGGTATTGGAGCAGTTCTTC.

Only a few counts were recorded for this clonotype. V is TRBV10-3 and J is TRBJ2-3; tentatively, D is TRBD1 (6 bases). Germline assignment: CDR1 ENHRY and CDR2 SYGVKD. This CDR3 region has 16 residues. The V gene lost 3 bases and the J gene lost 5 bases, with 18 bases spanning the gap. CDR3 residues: CAISEREYREIDTQYF. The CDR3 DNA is TGTGCCATCAGTGAAAGGGAGTACAGGGAGATAGATACGCAGTATTTT.

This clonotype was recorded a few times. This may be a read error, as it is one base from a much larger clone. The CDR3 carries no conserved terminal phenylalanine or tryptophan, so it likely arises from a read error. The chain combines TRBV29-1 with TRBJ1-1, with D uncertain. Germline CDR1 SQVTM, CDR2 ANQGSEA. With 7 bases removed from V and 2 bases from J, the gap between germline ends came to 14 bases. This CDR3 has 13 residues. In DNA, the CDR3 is TGCAGCGCGGCCTCGGGAGGAAACACTGAAGCTTTCTCT. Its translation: CSAASGGNTEAFS.

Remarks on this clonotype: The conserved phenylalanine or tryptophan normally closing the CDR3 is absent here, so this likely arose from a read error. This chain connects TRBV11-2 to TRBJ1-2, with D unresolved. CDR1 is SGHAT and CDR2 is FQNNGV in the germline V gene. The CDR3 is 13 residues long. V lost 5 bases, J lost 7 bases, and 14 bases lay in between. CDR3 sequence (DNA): TGTGCCAGCAGCGCCACCAGGTCCGGTGGCTACACCATC. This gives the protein CASSATRSGGYTI.

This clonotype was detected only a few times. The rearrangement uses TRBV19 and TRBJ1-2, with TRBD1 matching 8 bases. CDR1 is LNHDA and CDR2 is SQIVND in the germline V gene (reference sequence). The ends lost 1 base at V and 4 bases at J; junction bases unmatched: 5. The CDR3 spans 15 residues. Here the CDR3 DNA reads TGTGCCAGTAGTATAGCCGGACAGGGCGGCTATGGCTACACCTTC. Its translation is CASSIAGQGGYGYTF.

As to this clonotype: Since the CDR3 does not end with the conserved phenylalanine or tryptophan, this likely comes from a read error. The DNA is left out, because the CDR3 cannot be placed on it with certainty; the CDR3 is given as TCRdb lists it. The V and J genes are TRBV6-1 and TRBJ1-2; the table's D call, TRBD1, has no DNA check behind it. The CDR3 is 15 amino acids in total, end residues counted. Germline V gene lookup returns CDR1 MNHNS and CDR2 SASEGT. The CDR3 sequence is CASSMVGGIDYGYSL.

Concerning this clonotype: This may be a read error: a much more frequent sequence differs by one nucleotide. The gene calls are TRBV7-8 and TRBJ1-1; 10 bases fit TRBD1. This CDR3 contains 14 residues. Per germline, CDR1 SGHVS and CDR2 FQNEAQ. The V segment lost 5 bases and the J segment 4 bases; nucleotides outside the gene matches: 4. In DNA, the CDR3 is TGTGCCAGCAGCACCAGGACAGGGGGCACTGAAGCTTTCTTT. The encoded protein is CASSTRTGGTEAFF.

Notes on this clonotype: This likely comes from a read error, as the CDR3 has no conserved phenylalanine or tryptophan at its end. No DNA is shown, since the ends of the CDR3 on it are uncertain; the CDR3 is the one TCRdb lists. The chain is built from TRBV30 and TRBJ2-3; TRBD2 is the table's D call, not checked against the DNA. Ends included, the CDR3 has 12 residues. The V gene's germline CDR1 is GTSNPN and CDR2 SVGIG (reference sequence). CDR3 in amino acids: CVWSVSDDTRYL.

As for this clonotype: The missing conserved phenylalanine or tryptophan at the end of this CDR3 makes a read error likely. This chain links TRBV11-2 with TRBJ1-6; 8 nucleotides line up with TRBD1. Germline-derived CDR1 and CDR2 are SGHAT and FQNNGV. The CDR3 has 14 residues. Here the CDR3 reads CTSSSGQGHSPLHI. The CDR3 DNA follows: TGTACCAGCAGCTCTGGACAGGGACATTCACCCCTCCACATT.